This T cell receptor beta chain is drawn from a study of Graves' ophthalmopathy and Graves' hyperthyroidism (dated by TCRdb to between 2018 and 2020). About the full investigation: Peripheral blood samples were taken at the time of initial diagnosis, before any treatment was given. The study used signatures of the TCR beta repertoire to tell Graves' ophthalmopathy apart from Graves' hyperthyroidism and to predict which patients would progress to ophthalmopathy. In total, over 130 blood samples were TCR-sequenced: approximately 42 ophthalmopathy, some 75 hyperthyroidism and about 17 hyperthyroidism-to-ophthalmopathy patients. To explore V-J signatures that distinguish ophthalmopathy from hyperthyroidism, a discovery set of around 100 patients was enrolled, made up of about 40 with ophthalmopathy and roughly 57 with stable hyperthyroidism. The independent validation cohort included about 19 hyperthyroidism patients plus 17 patients who later progressed from hyperthyroidism to ophthalmopathy. In roughly 6 hyperthyroidism patients, the T-cell repertoire of thyroid tissue was compared with the T-cell repertoire of blood. After sampling, hyperthyroidism patients received methimazole starting at 30 mg daily, and ophthalmopathy patients received high-dose intravenous methylprednisolone. The roughly 90 discovery patients were divided at random into training and test sets in a 7:3 ratio.

Stable hyperthyroidism was defined as no progression to ophthalmopathy within 18 months of follow-up. Hyperthyroidism patients were newly diagnosed, were aged 18 to 65 years, and had a disease duration under 2 months. Patients with other autoimmune diseases, uncontrolled infections, pregnancy or lactation were excluded from the study. Diagnosis was based on clinical symptoms, serum thyroxine, TRAb, thyroid ultrasound and orbital computed tomography. PBMCs were isolated from about 9.1 ml of fresh peripheral blood by Ficoll-Paque density gradient centrifugation. Total RNA was extracted using Trizol reagent, and RNA quality was checked on an Agilent 2100 Bioanalyzer. For repertoire sequencing, the TCR beta CDR3 regions were amplified from RNA transcripts. HTBI primers and the Qiagen OneStep RT-PCR kit were used in a first-round RT-PCR, which was followed by a second-round multiplex PCR, size selection and purification. The libraries underwent paired-end sequencing with 100 bp reads on an Illumina HiSeq2000. Regarding the original processing steps: SOAPnuke was used to process the reads, throwing out any read that had adapters, had uncalled bases, had a mean Phred below 15, or lacked an exact constant-primer or identifier match. COPE v1.2.5 was used to merge the high-quality paired reads. Each unique nucleotide sequence was treated as a clonotype, and MiTCR v1.1 was used to align the clonotypes to the IMGT TRB V, D and J references. Analysis was restricted to V-J combinations with a frequency above 0.0001, which covered about 99% of repertoires. For each V-J combination, a TCR clonal expansion and chaos score was defined as the ratio of F50 clonal expansion to chaos observed in the TCRdist matrix. Welch's t-statistics and random forest were used to reduce features to about 14 V-J combinations, which were fed into a naive Bayes classifier. Thyroid-blood repertoire similarity was quantified with the Morisita-Horn index. Starting from the raw public reads, TCRdb applied fastp trimming at Q25, assembled clones with MiXCR and retained in-frame beta chains. Rows merge per CDR3 protein into single entries with the most common DNA and genes. These V and J calls originate from TCRdb's pipeline instead of the authors' own analysis. This sample holds some 380,000 distinct CDR3 sequences; approximately 15% were observed only once. About 7% of the sample is taken by the ten largest.

Results and caveats for the whole study, not just this receptor: Ophthalmopathy was separated from stable hyperthyroidism by the 13-signature model with about 90% sensitivity and roughly 83% specificity in cross-validation and with 80%/75% in the test set. Most expanded thyroid clonotypes with a frequency above 0.001 also appeared in blood, which suggests that blood repertoires may reflect the immune response in the thyroid. In validation, the model predicted ophthalmopathy progression with about 64% sensitivity and roughly 72% specificity; approximately 12 predicted patients were CT-confirmed with GO in a median of approximately 6.2 months. No statistical method was used to set the sample size in advance, and the investigators knew which group each participant was assigned to.

At the junction V is shortened by 4 bases and J by 1 base; bases outside the gene matches: 17. The CDR3 numbers 18 residues from cysteine through phenylalanine. Left in the record is the CDR3 DNA by itself, 54 bases read in frame from the first base. The germline V gene supplies CDR1 SQVTM and CDR2 ANQGSEA. This clonotype was seen many times. Its antigen target is currently unknown. The record has no base qualities; no much larger clone is one base away. The origin of this receptor is a woman under 30 with stable Graves' hyperthyroidism. Donor details come from another sample of the same person, matched by shared clones. This receptor chain uses TRBV29-1 and TRBJ1-1, and 8 junctional nucleotides match TRBD1. The sequenced sample consisted of peripheral blood. The DNA sequence reads TGCAGCGTTGCCCAAAGCGGTTCCAGGGGGCTTTCGAACACTGAAGCTTTCTTT. Its translation reads: CSVAQSGSRGLSNTEAFF. With all but the CDR3 taken from the reference TRBV29-1 and TRBJ1-1 genes, the full variable domain is: SAVISQKPSRDICQRGTSLTIQCQVDSQVTMMFWYRQQPGQSLTLIATANQGSEATYESGFVIDKFPISRPNLTFSTLTVSNMSPEDSSIYLCSVAQSGSRGLSNTEAFFGQGTRLTVV.